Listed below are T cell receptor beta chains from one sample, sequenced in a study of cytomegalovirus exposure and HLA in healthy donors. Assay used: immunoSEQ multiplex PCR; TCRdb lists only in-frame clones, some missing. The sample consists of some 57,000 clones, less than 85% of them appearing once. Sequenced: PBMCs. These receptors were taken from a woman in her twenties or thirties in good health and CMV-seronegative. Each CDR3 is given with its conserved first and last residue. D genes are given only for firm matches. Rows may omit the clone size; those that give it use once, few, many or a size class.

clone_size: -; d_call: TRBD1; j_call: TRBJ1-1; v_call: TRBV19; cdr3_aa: CASSIIGGREAFF; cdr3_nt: TGTGCCAGTAGTATAATAGGGGGCAGAGAGGCTTTCTTT
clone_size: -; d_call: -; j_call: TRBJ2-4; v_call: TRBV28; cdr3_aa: CASSFWGRLGENIQYF; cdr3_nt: TGTGCCAGCAGTTTTTGGGGGCGGCTCGGTGAAAACATTCAGTACTTC
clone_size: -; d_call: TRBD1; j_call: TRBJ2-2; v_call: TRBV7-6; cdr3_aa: CASSRRTGGNTGELFF; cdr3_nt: TGTGCCAGCAGCCGACGGACAGGGGGCAACACCGGGGAGCTGTTTTTT
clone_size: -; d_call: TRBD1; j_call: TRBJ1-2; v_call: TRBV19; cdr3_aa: CASSINGQGGGYTF; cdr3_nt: TGTGCCAGTAGTATCAATGGCCAGGGGGGAGGCTACACCTTC
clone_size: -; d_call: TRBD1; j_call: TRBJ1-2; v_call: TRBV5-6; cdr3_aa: CASRLPGQGSPYGYTF; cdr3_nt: TGTGCCAGCAGGCTCCCGGGACAGGGATCTCCCTATGGCTACACCTTC
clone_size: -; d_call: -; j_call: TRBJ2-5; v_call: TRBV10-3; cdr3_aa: CAISEYGEETQYF; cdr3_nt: TGTGCCATCAGTGAGTATGGAGAGGAGACCCAGTACTTC
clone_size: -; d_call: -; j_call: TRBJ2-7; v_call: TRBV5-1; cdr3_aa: CASSPQGYEQYF; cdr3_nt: TGCGCCAGCAGCCCACAGGGTTACGAGCAGTACTTC
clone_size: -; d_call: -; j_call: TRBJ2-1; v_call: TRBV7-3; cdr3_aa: CASSLTWPYNEQFF; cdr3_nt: TGTGCCAGCAGCTTAACGTGGCCCTACAATGAGCAGTTCTTC
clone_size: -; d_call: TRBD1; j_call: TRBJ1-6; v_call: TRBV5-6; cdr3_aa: CASSFWDRDYNSPLHF; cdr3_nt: TGTGCCAGCAGCTTTTGGGACAGGGATTATAATTCACCCCTCCACTTT
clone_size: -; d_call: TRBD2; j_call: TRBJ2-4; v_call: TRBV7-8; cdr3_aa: CASSLDGGSGDIQYF; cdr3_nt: TGTGCCAGCAGCTTAGACGGGGGGTCCGGGGACATTCAGTACTTC
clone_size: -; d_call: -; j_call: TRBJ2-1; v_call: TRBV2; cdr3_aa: CASSASGEQFF; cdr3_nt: TGTGCCAGCAGTGCCAGTGGTGAGCAGTTCTTC
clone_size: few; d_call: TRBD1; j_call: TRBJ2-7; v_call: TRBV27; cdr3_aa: CASSPEPQGTDEQYF; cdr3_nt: TGTGCCAGCAGTCCCGAGCCCCAGGGGACAGACGAGCAGTACTTC
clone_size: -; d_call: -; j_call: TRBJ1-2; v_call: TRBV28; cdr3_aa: CASSPSLSATGYGYTF; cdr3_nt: TGTGCCAGCAGTCCCTCCCTCTCCGCCACAGGGTATGGCTACACCTTC
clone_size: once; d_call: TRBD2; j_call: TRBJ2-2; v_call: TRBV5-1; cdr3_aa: CASSFGREGRELFF; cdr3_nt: TGCGCCAGCAGCTTCGGGCGGGAGGGCCGGGAGCTGTTTTTT
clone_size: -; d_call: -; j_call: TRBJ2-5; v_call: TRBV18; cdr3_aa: CASSPDFRETQYF; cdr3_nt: TGTGCCAGCTCACCGGACTTCAGAGAGACCCAGTACTTC
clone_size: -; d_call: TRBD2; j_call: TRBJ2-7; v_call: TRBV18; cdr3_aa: CASSIGLAGAWGYEQYF; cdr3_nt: TGTGCCAGCTCGATAGGACTAGCGGGAGCCTGGGGTTACGAGCAGTACTTC
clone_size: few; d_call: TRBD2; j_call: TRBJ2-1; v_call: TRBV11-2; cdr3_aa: CASSLALSGNNEQFF; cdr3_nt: TGTGCCAGCAGCTTAGCTCTTAGCGGGAACAATGAGCAGTTCTTC
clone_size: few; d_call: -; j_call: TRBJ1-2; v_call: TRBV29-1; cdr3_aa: CSVGVGRGNYGYTF; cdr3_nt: TGCAGCGTTGGTGTCGGCAGGGGTAACTATGGCTACACCTTC
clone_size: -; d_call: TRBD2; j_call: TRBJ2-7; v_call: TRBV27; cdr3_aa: CASSQGLLSYEQYF; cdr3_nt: TGTGCCAGCAGCCAGGGACTACTTTCCTACGAGCAGTACTTC
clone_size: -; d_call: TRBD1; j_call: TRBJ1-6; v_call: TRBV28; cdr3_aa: CASSSGPRQGAYNSPLHF; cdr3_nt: TGTGCCAGCAGTTCGGGGCCCCGACAGGGGGCGTATAATTCACCCCTCCACTTT
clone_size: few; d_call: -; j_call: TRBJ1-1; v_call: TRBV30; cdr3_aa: CAWSVDGAGLAFF; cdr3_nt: TGTGCCTGGAGTGTAGATGGGGCGGGGCTGGCTTTCTTT
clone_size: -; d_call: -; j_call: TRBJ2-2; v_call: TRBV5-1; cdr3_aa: CASSLEFGGVTGELFF; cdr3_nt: TGCGCCAGCAGCTTGGAGTTTGGAGGGGTCACCGGGGAGCTGTTTTTT
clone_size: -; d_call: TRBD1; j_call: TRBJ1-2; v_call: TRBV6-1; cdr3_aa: CASSEWRDRVPPGYTF; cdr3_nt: TGTGCCAGCAGTGAATGGCGAGACAGGGTTCCGCCTGGCTACACCTTC
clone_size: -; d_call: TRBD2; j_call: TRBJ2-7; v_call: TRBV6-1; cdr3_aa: CASSDARLAGSSYEQYF; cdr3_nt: TGTGCCAGCAGTGACGCCAGACTAGCGGGCAGCTCCTACGAGCAGTACTTC
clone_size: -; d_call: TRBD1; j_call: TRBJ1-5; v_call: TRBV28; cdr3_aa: CASSFTGVHQPQHF; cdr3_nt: TGTGCCAGCAGCTTCACAGGGGTACATCAGCCCCAGCATTTT
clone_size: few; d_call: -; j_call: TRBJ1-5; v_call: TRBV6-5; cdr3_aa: CASSYQGNQPQHF; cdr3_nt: TGTGCCAGCAGTTATCAGGGAAATCAGCCCCAGCATTTT
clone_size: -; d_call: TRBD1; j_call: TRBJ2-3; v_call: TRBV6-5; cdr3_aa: CASSFRTGERDTQYF; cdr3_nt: TGTGCCAGCAGTTTCCGGACAGGAGAAAGAGATACGCAGTATTTT
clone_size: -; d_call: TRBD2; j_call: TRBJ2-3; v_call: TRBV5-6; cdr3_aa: CASSPTSGSADTQYF; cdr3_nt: TGTGCCAGCAGCCCGACTAGCGGGAGTGCAGATACGCAGTATTTT
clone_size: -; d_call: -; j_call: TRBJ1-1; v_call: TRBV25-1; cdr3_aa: CASNQNTEAFF; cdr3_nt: TGTGCCAGCAATCAAAACACTGAAGCTTTCTTT
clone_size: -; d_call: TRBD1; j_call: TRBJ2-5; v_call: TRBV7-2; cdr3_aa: CASSEGQGETQYF; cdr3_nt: TGTGCCAGCAGCGAGGGACAGGGAGAGACCCAGTACTTC
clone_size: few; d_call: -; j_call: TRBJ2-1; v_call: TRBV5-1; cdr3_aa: CASSVDGTLYNEQFF; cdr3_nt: TGCGCCAGCAGCGTGGATGGGACACTTTACAATGAGCAGTTCTTC
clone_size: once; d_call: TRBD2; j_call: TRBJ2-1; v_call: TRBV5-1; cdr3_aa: CASRAGETYNEQFF; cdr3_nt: TGCGCCAGCAGAGCGGGAGAAACCTACAATGAGCAGTTCTTC
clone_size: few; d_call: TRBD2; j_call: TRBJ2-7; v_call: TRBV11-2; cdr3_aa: CASSLGGGLVSEQYF; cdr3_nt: TGTGCCAGCAGCTTAGGGGGCGGACTAGTTAGCGAGCAGTACTTC
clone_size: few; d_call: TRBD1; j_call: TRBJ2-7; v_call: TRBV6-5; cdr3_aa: CASRADRGRDYEQYF; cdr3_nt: TGTGCCAGCAGGGCCGACAGGGGGAGGGATTACGAGCAGTACTTC
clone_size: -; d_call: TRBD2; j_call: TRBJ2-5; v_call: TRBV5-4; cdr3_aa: CASSVGWGGGETQYF; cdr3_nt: TGTGCCAGCAGCGTCGGATGGGGGGGTGGGGAGACCCAGTACTTC
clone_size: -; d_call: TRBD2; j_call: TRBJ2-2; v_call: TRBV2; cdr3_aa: CASRTSGTGELFF; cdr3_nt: TGTGCCAGCCGGACTAGCGGCACCGGGGAGCTGTTTTTT
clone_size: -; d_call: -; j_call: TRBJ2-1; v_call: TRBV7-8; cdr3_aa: CASKRLGFYNEQFF; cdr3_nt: TGTGCCAGCAAGAGACTAGGATTTTACAATGAGCAGTTCTTC
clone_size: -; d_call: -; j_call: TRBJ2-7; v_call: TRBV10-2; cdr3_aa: CASRPGTVSYEQYF; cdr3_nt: TGCGCCAGCAGACCGGGGACTGTTTCCTACGAGCAGTACTTC
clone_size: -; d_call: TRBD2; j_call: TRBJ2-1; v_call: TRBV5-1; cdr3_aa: CASSELAGVSNEQFF; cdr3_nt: TGCGCCAGCAGCGAGCTAGCGGGAGTCAGCAATGAGCAGTTCTTC
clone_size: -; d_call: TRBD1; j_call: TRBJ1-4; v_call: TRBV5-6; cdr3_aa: CASSLSGQGSEKLFF; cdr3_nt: TGTGCCAGCAGCTTGTCGGGACAGGGGAGTGAAAAACTGTTTTTT